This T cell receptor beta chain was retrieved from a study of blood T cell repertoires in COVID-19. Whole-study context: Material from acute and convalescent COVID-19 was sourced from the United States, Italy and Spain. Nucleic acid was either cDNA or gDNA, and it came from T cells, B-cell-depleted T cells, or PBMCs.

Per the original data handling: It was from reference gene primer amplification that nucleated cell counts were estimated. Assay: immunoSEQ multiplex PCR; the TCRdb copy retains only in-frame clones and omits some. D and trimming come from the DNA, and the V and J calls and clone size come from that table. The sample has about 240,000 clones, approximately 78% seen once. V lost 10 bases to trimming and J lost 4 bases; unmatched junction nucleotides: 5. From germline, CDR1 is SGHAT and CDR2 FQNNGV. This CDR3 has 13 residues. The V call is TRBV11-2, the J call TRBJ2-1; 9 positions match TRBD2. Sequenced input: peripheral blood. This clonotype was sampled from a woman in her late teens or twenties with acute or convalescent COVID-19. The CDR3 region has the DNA TGTGCCACCAGACTAGCGGTTTACAATGAGCAGTTCTTC. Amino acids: CATRLAVYNEQFF.